These T cell receptor beta chains were read from a single sample in a study of cytomegalovirus exposure and HLA in healthy donors. Using immunoSEQ multiplex PCR, the repertoire was profiled, and TCRdb retains in-frame clones only, with some absent. The sample lists over 150,000 clones, 65% to 80% occurring once. The sequenced sample consisted of PBMCs. Receptors originate from a middle-aged woman in good health and CMV-seropositive. Both conserved end residues are part of each CDR3. D genes are given only for firm matches. Rows may omit the clone size; those that give it use once, few, many or a size class.

>-|TRBD1|TRBJ2-7|TRBV28
CASSLVGQAYEQYF
TGTGCCAGCAGTTTGGTGGGACAGGCCTACGAGCAGTACTTC
>few|TRBD1|TRBJ1-1|TRBV5-1
CASKTGQNTEAFF
TGCGCCAGCAAGACAGGGCAGAACACTGAAGCTTTCTTT
>-|-|TRBJ2-7|TRBV5-4
CASRGGGAQLGEQYF
TGTGCCAGCAGAGGAGGCGGGGCCCAGTTAGGCGAGCAGTACTTC
>-|TRBD1|TRBJ2-2|TRBV7-8
CASSLVTGPGELFF
TGTGCCAGCAGCTTGGTGACAGGGCCCGGGGAGCTGTTTTTT
>-|-|TRBJ1-4|TRBV19
CASRYGTQGLKLFF
TGTGCCAGTCGGTACGGGACGCAGGGACTAAAACTGTTTTTT
>-|-|TRBJ2-3|TRBV4-3
CASSQVPPAVSTDTQYF
TGCGCCAGCAGCCAAGTGCCCCCTGCGGTCAGCACAGATACGCAGTATTTT
>-|-|TRBJ1-1|TRBV6-1
CASSGNRVGNTEAFF
TGTGCCAGCAGTGGTAACAGGGTCGGGAACACTGAAGCTTTCTTT
>-|TRBD2|TRBJ2-1|TRBV4-2
CASSRWDGTSGSYNEQFF
TGTGCCAGCAGCCGTTGGGATGGGACTAGCGGGAGTTACAATGAGCAGTTCTTC
>-|-|TRBJ1-2|TRBV19
CASRSGAGAYGYTF
TGTGCCAGTAGATCCGGTGCGGGCGCTTATGGCTACACCTTC
>-|-|TRBJ2-2|TRBV7-2
CASSLVWQGPGELFF
TGTGCCAGCAGCTTAGTCTGGCAGGGCCCCGGGGAGCTGTTTTTT
>-|-|TRBJ1-5|TRBV11-2
CASSLRTRGTLRGNQPQHF
TGTGCCAGCAGCTTACGAACTCGCGGGACCCTGCGAGGCAATCAGCCCCAGCATTTT
>few|TRBD1|TRBJ2-2|TRBV5-1
CASSFGTGVAGELFF
TGCGCCAGCAGCTTTGGGACAGGGGTAGCCGGGGAGCTGTTTTTT
>-|TRBD1|TRBJ1-5|TRBV7-9
CASSPGQGGGNQPQHF
TGTGCCAGCAGCCCGGGACAGGGTGGCGGCAATCAGCCCCAGCATTTT
>-|-|TRBJ1-1|TRBV5-1
CASSRYREANTEAFF
TGCGCCAGCAGCCGTTACAGGGAAGCGAACACTGAAGCTTTCTTT
>-|TRBD1|TRBJ2-7|TRBV28
CASSFLPGQGRNYEQYF
TGTGCCAGCAGTTTCCTTCCGGGACAGGGGCGGAACTACGAGCAGTACTTC
>few|-|TRBJ1-2|TRBV4-3
CASSQGWPLNYGYTF
TGCGCCAGCAGCCAAGGCTGGCCCCTTAACTATGGCTACACCTTC
>-|-|TRBJ1-1|TRBV7-2
CASSLGMNTEAFF
TGTGCCAGCAGCTTAGGTATGAACACTGAAGCTTTCTTT
>-|-|TRBJ1-2|TRBV4-3
CASSQESAGNYGYTF
TGCGCCAGCAGCCAAGAATCAGCAGGGAACTATGGCTACACCTTC
>once|-|TRBJ2-7|TRBV18
CASSSGLAYEQYF
TGTGCCAGCTCGTCAGGGCTAGCCTACGAGCAGTACTTC
>-|TRBD1|TRBJ1-2|TRBV4-2
CASSQTATGGGGYTF
TGTGCCAGCAGCCAAACAGCAACAGGGGGCGGTGGCTACACCTTC
>-|TRBD2|TRBJ2-1|TRBV27
CASFPLGGGRGLNEQFF
TGTGCCAGCTTCCCCCTGGGCGGCGGGAGGGGATTGAATGAGCAGTTCTTC
>-|-|TRBJ1-4|TRBV5-8
CASSQQRGARQDEKLFF
TGTGCCAGCAGCCAACAGCGGGGGGCGAGACAGGATGAAAAACTGTTTTTT